The 27 T cell receptor beta chains in this list originate from one sample, sequenced in a study of T-cell memory formation after mild COVID-19. TCRdb analysed the 5' RACE reads with MiXCR anew, one entry per CDR3 protein. The sample contains some 330,000 distinct CDR3 sequences, 20% to 25% of which appear only once. The sequenced sample was PBMCs or a T cell subset sorted from them (not recorded which). The receptor set was obtained from an adult woman who had mild COVID-19 (a few samples of this study predate the infection). Cell type and time point are not known.

The V and J genes are TRBV12-3 or TRBV12-4 and TRBJ1-1; 9 positions agree with TRBD1. J gave up 1 base and V 5 bases, and 8 bases lay outside the gene matches. CDR3 length equals 16 residues. DNA for the CDR3: TGTGCCAGCAGTGTGTCACCGGGACAGGGGAACACTGAAGCTTTCTTT. Encoded protein: CASSVSPGQGNTEAFF.

The CDR3 DNA reads TGCGCCAGCAGCCATACTAGCGGGAGTATCGACGAGCAGTACTTC. This gives the protein CASSHTSGSIDEQYF. The rearrangement joins TRBV5-1 to TRBJ2-7; 11 nucleotides agree with TRBD2. The V and J ends lost 4 bases and 5 bases, in that order; junction bases with no gene match: 8. CDR1 SGHRS and CDR2 YFSETQ come from the germline V gene. The CDR3 loop spans 15 amino acids.

This chain links TRBV29-1 with TRBJ1-2; tentative D call: TRBD1 (5 bases). CDR1 is SQVTM, CDR2 ANQGSEA, per germline. This CDR3 has 11 residues. Deletions cut 5 bases from V and 4 bases from J, with 8 bases between. The CDR3 DNA reads TGCAGCGTTTGGGGGACCTATGGCTACACCTTC. This gives the protein CSVWGTYGYTF.

This clonotype was counted between two and nine times. The gene calls are TRBV7-9 and TRBJ2-6; D unclear. CDR3 length equals 16 residues. V dropped 0 bases and J dropped 1 base, with 7 bases sitting between them. Germline CDR1 SEHNR, CDR2 FQNEAQ (reference sequence). The CDR3 region is CASSLALGSGANVLTF. The CDR3, as DNA: TGTGCCAGCAGCTTAGCTCTCGGTTCTGGGGCCAACGTCCTGACTTTC.

The chain recombines TRBV7-9 with TRBJ2-2, with TRBD2 matching over 8 bases. The CDR3 is made up of 14 amino acids. The junction had 1 base not matched to a gene; V was cut back by 4 bases and J by 3 bases. CDR1 is SEHNR, CDR2 FQNEAQ, per germline (reference sequence). Written as DNA, the CDR3 is TGTGCCAGCAGCTGGACTAGCTACACCGGGGAGCTGTTTTTT. This codes for CASSWTSYTGELFF.

This chain links TRBV7-3 with TRBJ2-1, with 12 bases matching TRBD2. Looked up from germline, CDR1 is SGHTA and CDR2 is FQGTGA. With V trimmed by 2 bases and J by 2 bases, 7 bases remained unmatched. This CDR3 is 18 amino acids long. DNA of the CDR3: TGTGCCAGCAGCTTAGATCCCGCTAGCGGGAGGGCCTACAATGAGCAGTTCTTC. It yields the protein CASSLDPASGRAYNEQFF.

V usage is TRBV5-1 and J usage is TRBJ2-3; perhaps TRBD2 as D (6 bases). Germline-derived CDR1 and CDR2 are SGHRS and YFSETQ. The germline V and J ends were trimmed by 0 bases and 4 bases, with 12 bases remaining between them. The CDR3 is 15 amino acids. This chain's CDR3 is CASSLEVGTSDTQYF. Written as DNA, the CDR3 is TGCGCCAGCAGCTTGGAAGTCGGGACTTCAGATACGCAGTATTTT.

The chain carries TRBV27 and TRBJ2-3, with 8 bases identical to TRBD2. CDR3 length: 15 residues. The germline V gene has CDR1 MNHEY and CDR2 SMNVEV (reference sequence). V trimming: 4 bases; J trimming: 4 bases; junction bases outside the gene matches: 7. The CDR3 nucleotides read TGTGCCAGCAGTTACCAAGCGGGAGTGGCAGATACGCAGTATTTT. It codes for CASSYQAGVADTQYF.

The chain combines TRBV20-1 with TRBJ1-2; 9 nucleotides align to TRBD1. The J segment lost 4 bases and the V segment lost 6 bases, leaving 3 bases of the junction unmatched. CDR1 and CDR2 from the germline V gene are DFQATT and SNEGSKA (reference sequence). The CDR3 has 12 residues. CDR3 sequence (DNA): TGCAGTGCCAACAGGGGGCTCTATGGCTACACCTTC. This translates into CSANRGLYGYTF.

The CDR3 loop is CASSPPRDSNMNTEAFF. The CDR3 DNA follows: TGTGCCAGCAGTCCCCCCCGGGACAGTAACATGAACACTGAAGCTTTCTTT. The chain combines TRBV12-3 or TRBV12-4 with TRBJ1-1; 7 bases map to TRBD1. The V and J ends lost 5 bases and 0 bases, in that order; junction bases with no gene match: 12. This CDR3 contains 17 residues.

This clonotype was observed a handful of times. The chain links TRBV12-3 or TRBV12-4 to TRBJ2-3; D is perhaps TRBD1 (6 bases). Trimming took 6 bases from V and 2 from J, leaving 12 bases between them. The length of the CDR3 is 14 residues. In DNA, the CDR3 is TGTGCCAGCAGGACAGGAGAACTCACAGATACGCAGTATTTT. Protein: CASRTGELTDTQYF.

This clonotype has just a few counts. This chain joins TRBV29-1 and TRBJ2-1; 11 bases are shared with TRBD2. V shed 3 bases, J shed 6 bases, and the junction held 4 bases outside the gene matches. The CDR3 is 14 residues long. Germline values: CDR1 SQVTM, CDR2 ANQGSEA. The CDR3 nucleotides are TGCAGCGTTGAGTTAGCGGGAGGGGGCAATGAGCAGTTCTTC. Amino acid sequence: CSVELAGGGNEQFF.

The CDR3 spells CASSVSGTGELFF. The CDR3 DNA sequence: TGTGCCAGCAGCGTATCGGGGACCGGGGAGCTGTTTTTT. The J gene is TRBJ2-2, the V gene TRBV9; tentatively, D is TRBD2 (5 bases). The germline gives CDR1 SGDLS, CDR2 YYNGEE. The CDR3 extends over 13 amino acids. V lost 1 base and J 5 bases, leaving 6 bases between the germline ends.

The chain recombines TRBV10-3 with TRBJ2-1; weak D call: TRBD1 (6 bases). The CDR3 runs 12 residues. The V and J ends lost 6 bases and 4 bases respectively, with 7 bases between them. Germline lookup yields CDR1 ENHRY and CDR2 SYGVKD. CDR3 DNA: TGTGCCATCAGGGACAGATACAATGAGCAGTTCTTC. Its protein product is CAIRDRYNEQFF.

This clonotype was counted a few times. The rearrangement uses TRBV6-5 and TRBJ1-2; tentative D call: TRBD1 (5 bases). Deletions cut 8 bases from V and 5 bases from J, with 18 bases between. Germline V CDR1 and CDR2: MNHEY, SVGAGI. The CDR3 consists of 14 residues. The CDR3 sequence is CASLAGPLGYGYTF. The CDR3 bases are TGTGCCAGCCTCGCGGGACCTCTAGGGTATGGCTACACCTTC.

The chain carries TRBV4-3 and TRBJ2-7; TRBD2 matches at 10 bases. The CDR3 is 15 residues long. J gave up 3 bases and V 0 bases, and 2 bases lay outside the gene matches. The germline gives CDR1 LGHNA, CDR2 YSLEER. CDR3 DNA sequence: TGCGCCAGCAGCCAAGATTCTAGCGGGAGCTACGAGCAGTACTTC. Its translation: CASSQDSSGSYEQYF.

In its sample, this clonotype was seen a few times. This chain links TRBV5-1 with TRBJ2-5; possible D gene TRBD2, 5 bases. Germline V lookup: CDR1 SGHRS, CDR2 YFSETQ. The CDR3 runs to 15 residues. V lost 0 bases and J lost 4, with 13 bases in between. The chain's CDR3 is CASSLANSGRETQYF. The CDR3 nucleotides are TGCGCCAGCAGCTTGGCAAACAGCGGCCGAGAGACCCAGTACTTC.

This chain connects TRBV4-1 to TRBJ2-7; no definite D call. Germline CDR1 MGHRA, CDR2 YSYEKL. The V gene lost 4 bases and the J gene lost 2 bases, with 9 bases spanning the gap. CDR3 size: 13 residues. Written as DNA, the CDR3 is TGCGCCAGCAGCCCCGGCGCAACCTACGAGCAGTACTTC. This sequence encodes CASSPGATYEQYF.

V is TRBV10-3 and J is TRBJ1-2; 7 bases map to TRBD1. V gave up 5 bases and J gave up 8 bases; unmatched junction bases: 14. Germline CDR1 and CDR2: ENHRY and SYGVKD. The CDR3 runs to 15 residues. CDR3 coding DNA: TGTGCCATCAGTACCCAGGGGGGAGACTATTACGGCTACACCTTC. As protein: CAISTQGGDYYGYTF.

In this sample, this clonotype turned up a few times. V gene TRBV12-3 or TRBV12-4 combines with J gene TRBJ1-2; D is unresolved. The V and J ends lost 3 bases and 6 bases respectively, with 17 bases between them. The CDR3 length is 15 residues. CDR3 protein: CASSFSQRVSDGYTF. The CDR3 region has the DNA TGTGCCAGCAGTTTCTCGCAGAGGGTGTCGGATGGCTACACCTTC.

This clonotype was counted a few times. An end of the junction differs from the germline gene, which may be a read error. CDR3 DNA sequence: TGCAGCGTTGAGGCCCATCCTGGGGAGAGCCAGTACTTC. This gives the protein CSVEAHPGESQYF. V gene TRBV29-1 combines with J gene TRBJ2-5; D is perhaps TRBD2 (5 bases). Germline lookup yields CDR1 SQVTM and CDR2 ANQGSEA. The CDR3 has 13 amino acids.

This chain joins TRBV4-1 and TRBJ1-1; D gene uncertain. Looked up from germline, CDR1 is MGHRA and CDR2 is YSYEKL. The germline V and J ends were trimmed by 0 bases and 10 bases, with 12 bases remaining between them. CDR3 length: 13 residues. The CDR3 DNA sequence: TGCGCCAGCAGCCAAGAAGGTGGGCGAGGAGCTTTCTTT. This translates into CASSQEGGRGAFF.

This clonotype appeared a few times. This chain uses TRBV7-6 with TRBJ2-3; D perhaps matches TRBD2 (7 bases). CDR1 SGHVS and CDR2 FNYEAQ come from the germline V gene. V was pared by 5 bases and J by 5 bases, with 14 bases between. The CDR3 extends over 14 amino acids. CDR3 DNA: TGTGCCAGCAGCCCCAGGAGGGGGGGAGATACGCAGTATTTT. This encodes CASSPRRGGDTQYF.

The CDR3 coding sequence is TGCAGTGCTCGCCCCCCCGGGACTCAAGAGACCCAGTACTTC. Its protein product is CSARPPGTQETQYF. The chain links TRBV20-1 to TRBJ2-5, with D perhaps matching TRBD2 (6 bases). Germline values: CDR1 DFQATT, CDR2 SNEGSKA (reference sequence). The CDR3 has 14 amino acids. V was trimmed by 5 bases and J by 2 bases, leaving 15 bases between them.

This clonotype was picked up a small number of times. CDR3 amino acids: CSVVYERTQYF. The DNA for the CDR3 is TGCAGCGTTGTATACGAGCGGACCCAGTACTTC. The chain combines TRBV29-1 with TRBJ2-5; no definite D call. This CDR3 contains 11 residues. V shed 4 bases and J shed 7 bases, with 10 bases lying between them. Germline CDR1 and CDR2: SQVTM and ANQGSEA.

The chain uses TRBV4-1 and TRBJ2-7; weak D call: TRBD1 (5 bases). V was pared by 2 bases and J by 4 bases, with 15 bases between. This CDR3 comprises 15 residues. CDR1 and CDR2 (germline): MGHRA, YSYEKL. The CDR3 bases are TGCGCCAGCAGCCAATCCCAGGGTTCTGCGTACGAGCAGTACTTC. It encodes CASSQSQGSAYEQYF.

The chain recombines TRBV2 with TRBJ2-7; D is uncertain. Germline CDR1 and CDR2: SNHLY and FYNNEI. The CDR3 has 13 residues. Trimming cost V 3 bases and J 2 bases, with 8 bases left between them. CDR3 sequence: CASSDEGAYEQYF. The DNA for the CDR3 is TGTGCCAGCAGTGACGAAGGAGCCTACGAGCAGTACTTC.